The present entry profiles one T cell receptor (beta chain) with its context. What it binds is unknown. The CDR3 extends over 15 amino acids. With 6 bases removed from V and 3 bases from J, the gap between germline ends came to 18 bases. Germline V gene data show CDR1 as MNHEY and CDR2 as SMNVEV (reference sequence). This sample was included in a study of shared clonotypes between healthy human individuals. Notes on the study in general: Across a handful of donors, naive CD4 shared 5% to 6%, naive CD8 more than 3%, memory CD4 roughly 2.3%, memory CD8 under 0.5%.

The naive CD8 fraction comprised CD45RO-negative cells positively selected for CCR7 and excluded terminally differentiated effector memory CD45RA+ cells. In the sorted-subset replicate PCRs, about 190 ng DNA, 25,000 to 30,000 T cell genomes, was used. Some clones are missing from TCRdb's copy, which holds only in-frame ones; the method was immunoSEQ multiplex PCR. This sample carries roughly 590,000 clones, around 95% of them seen once, and the ten largest clones take 0.095% to 0.12%. Source material: naive CD8+ T cells sorted from blood. This chain joins TRBV27 and TRBJ2-7, with TRBD1 as a possible D gene (6 bases). This clonotype was sampled from a woman in her twenties or thirties in good health. The CDR3 coding sequence is TGTGCCAGCAGCTTAACAGGGTCGATGTTCTACGAGCAGTACTTC. It yields the protein CASSLTGSMFYEQYF.